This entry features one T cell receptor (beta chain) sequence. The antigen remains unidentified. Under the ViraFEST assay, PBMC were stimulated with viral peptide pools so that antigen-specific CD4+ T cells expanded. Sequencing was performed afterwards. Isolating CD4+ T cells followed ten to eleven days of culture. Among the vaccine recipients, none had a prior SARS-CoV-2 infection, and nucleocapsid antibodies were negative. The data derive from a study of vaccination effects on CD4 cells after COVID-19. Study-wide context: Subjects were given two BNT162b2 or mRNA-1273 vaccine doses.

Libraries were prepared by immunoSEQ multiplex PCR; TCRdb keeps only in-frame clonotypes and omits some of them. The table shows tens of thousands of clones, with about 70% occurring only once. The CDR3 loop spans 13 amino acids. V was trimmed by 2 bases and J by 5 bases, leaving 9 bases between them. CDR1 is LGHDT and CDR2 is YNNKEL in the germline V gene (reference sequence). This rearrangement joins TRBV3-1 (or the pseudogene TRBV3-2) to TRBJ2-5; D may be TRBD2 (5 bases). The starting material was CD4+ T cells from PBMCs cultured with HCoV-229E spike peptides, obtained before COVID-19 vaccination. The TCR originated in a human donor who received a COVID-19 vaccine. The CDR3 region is CASSQRGRETQYF. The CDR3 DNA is TGTGCCAGCAGCCAAAGAGGGCGGGAGACCCAGTACTTC.